Below, one T cell receptor beta chain is given with its context. Its antigen remains unidentified. The sample comes from a study of CD8 T cells in Susac syndrome. Broader study findings: Regarding the TCR sequencing and HLA analysis, the study admitted that a relatively small number of individuals were involved.

After removal of 5 bases from V and 5 bases from J, the junction contained 10 bases not matched to a gene. This CDR3 has 16 amino acids. Germline CDR1 is MNHEY and CDR2 is SMNVEV (reference sequence). With random hexamers, roughly 0.45 to 1 ug RNA was reverse transcribed. MiXCR, run by TCRdb on the immunoSEQ multiplex PCR reads, gives a single entry per CDR3 protein. This sample has 150,000 to 200,000 distinct CDR3 sequences, with about 95% found just once. The chain combines TRBV27 with TRBJ2-1; 9 bases line up with TRBD2. The sequence derives from a human donor in good health. The sample taken for sequencing was CD4+ T cells from PBMCs. The CDR3 loop is CASSTPLSGRNNEQFF. The CDR3, as DNA: TGTGCCAGCAGTACTCCCCTTAGCGGGAGAAACAATGAGCAGTTCTTC.